Following are 24 T cell receptor beta chains from one sample sequenced in a study of blood T cell repertoires in COVID-19. Libraries were prepared by immunoSEQ multiplex PCR; TCRdb keeps only in-frame clonotypes and omits some of them. This table has 100,000 to 110,000 clones, more than 65% appearing once. Sequencing was performed on peripheral blood. These receptors all come from a man aged 65-85 years with active or convalescent COVID-19.

The chain uses TRBV7-3 and TRBJ2-1, with TRBD2 as a possible D gene (6 bases). V lost 1 base to trimming and J lost 4 bases, with 11 bases between them. The CDR3 has 15 residues. Germline CDR1 reads SGHTA; CDR2 reads FQGTGA. The CDR3 spells CASSLNRGTYNEQFF. In DNA, the CDR3 is TGTGCCAGCAGCTTAAACCGTGGGACTTACAATGAGCAGTTCTTC.

The chain uses TRBV10-3 and TRBJ2-2; D perhaps matches TRBD2 (6 bases). V was shortened by 0 bases and J by 8 bases, with 13 bases between the two germline ends. The CDR3 is made up of 15 amino acids. The germline gives CDR1 ENHRY, CDR2 SYGVKD. CDR3 nucleotide sequence: TGTGCCATCAGTGAGTCGAGGGACTTCGGGGGGGAGCTGTTTTTT. This translates into CAISESRDFGGELFF.

CDR3 nucleotides: TGCGCCAGCAGCCAAGAGCTAGCGGGCCGACAATCTGGGGCCAACGTCCTGACTTTC. Its protein is CASSQELAGRQSGANVLTF. V is TRBV4-3 and J is TRBJ2-6; 8 bases are a match to TRBD2. The CDR3 length is 19 residues. With V trimmed by 0 bases and J by 1 base, 8 bases remained unmatched. Germline V gene data show CDR1 as LGHNA and CDR2 as YSLEER.

This sequence joins TRBV6-6 and TRBJ2-7; TRBD1 matches at 7 bases. J gave up 3 bases and V 4 bases, and 3 bases lay outside the gene matches. Per germline, CDR1 MNHNY and CDR2 SVGAGI (reference sequence). The CDR3 sequence is 13 residues long. In DNA form, the CDR3 reads TGTGCCAGCAGTTCACAGGGGTTCTACGAGCAGTACTTC. Protein: CASSSQGFYEQYF.

J is TRBJ2-2 and V is TRBV27; D perhaps matches TRBD1 (5 bases). The CDR3 contains 17 residues. V lost 6 bases and J 3 bases, leaving 20 bases between the germline ends. Germline CDR1 and CDR2: MNHEY and SMNVEV (reference sequence). This CDR3 reads CASSSIFRGADTGELFF. The CDR3, as DNA: TGTGCCAGCAGCTCGATCTTTAGGGGCGCGGACACCGGGGAGCTGTTTTTT.

The J gene is TRBJ2-3, the V gene TRBV19, with 7 bases lining up with TRBD1. From germline, CDR1 is LNHDA and CDR2 SQIVND (reference sequence). The CDR3 runs to 14 residues. V lost 1 base and J lost 7; bases outside the gene matches: 5. The CDR3 nucleotides are TGTGCCAGTAGTATAGCCTACAGGGGTCATACGCAGTATTTT. Translated: CASSIAYRGHTQYF.

The chain joins TRBV5-4 to TRBJ2-5, with 16 bases that match TRBD2. CDR1 SGHNT and CDR2 YYREEE come from the germline V gene (reference sequence). V was clipped by 4 bases and J by 4 bases; unmatched bases: 7. The CDR3 contains 17 residues. In DNA form, the CDR3 reads TGTGCCAGCAGCGTGGGACTAGCGGGAGGGCCACGAGAGACCCAGTACTTC. It encodes CASSVGLAGGPRETQYF.

The chain uses TRBV5-1 and TRBJ2-3; 8 bases fit TRBD1. With V trimmed by 5 bases and J by 0 bases, 11 bases remained unmatched. This CDR3 is built from 17 residues. From germline, CDR1 is SGHRS and CDR2 YFSETQ. CDR3 in DNA: TGCGCCAGCAGTTCACATGGACAGGGTGGGAGCACAGATACGCAGTATTTT. This encodes CASSSHGQGGSTDTQYF.

This clone was observed once. The rearrangement uses TRBV7-3 and TRBJ2-3; possibly TRBD2 for D (6 bases). Trimming took 0 bases from V and 0 from J, leaving 7 bases between them. Germline V gene lookup returns CDR1 SGHTA and CDR2 FQGTGA. This CDR3 region has 15 residues. The CDR3 spells CASSLTGGSTDTQYF. CDR3 nucleotides: TGTGCCAGCAGCTTAACGGGGGGAAGCACAGATACGCAGTATTTT.

The V gene is TRBV6-1, the J gene TRBJ1-5; D may be TRBD1 (5 bases). Germline V lookup: CDR1 MNHNS, CDR2 SASEGT. The germline V and J ends were trimmed by 3 bases and 6 bases, with 9 bases remaining between them. The CDR3 covers 13 residues. Written as DNA, the CDR3 is TGTGCCAGCAGTGATCGGGGGGGTCAGCCCCAGCATTTT. Translating it yields CASSDRGGQPQHF.

This chain links TRBV7-2 with TRBJ1-2, with a weak D call TRBD1 (5 bases). Trimming took 2 bases from V and 2 from J, leaving 15 bases between them. The CDR3 loop spans 16 amino acids. The germline gives CDR1 SGHTA, CDR2 FQGNSA. The CDR3 nucleotides read TGTGCCAGCAGCTTAAGGGGCGGTAGTTTCAACTATGGCTACACCTTC. This codes for CASSLRGGSFNYGYTF. Full variable domain (remainder filled in from reference TRBV7-2 and TRBJ1-2): GAGVSQSPSNKVTEKGKDVELRCDPISGHTALYWYRQSLGQGLEFLIYFQGNSAPDKSGLPSDRFSAERTGGSVSTLTIQRTQQEDSAVYLCASSLRGGSFNYGYTFGSGTRLTVV.

The chain joins TRBV18 to TRBJ1-2; no firm D call. Trimming removed 5 bases at V and 4 bases at J, with 11 bases between. The CDR3 is 13 amino acids. Germline V gene sequence: CDR1 KGHSH, CDR2 LQKENI. CDR3 sequence: CASSADGGYGYTF. CDR3 DNA: TGTGCCAGCTCAGCGGACGGAGGCTATGGCTACACCTTC.

The sample holds a few counts of this clone. This chain links TRBV3-1 (or the pseudogene TRBV3-2) with TRBJ2-2, with D tentatively TRBD1 (5 bases). From germline, CDR1 is LGHDT and CDR2 YNNKEL (reference sequence). The CDR3 spans 17 residues. Trimming took off 4 bases at V and 8 bases at J, with 23 bases between the two ends. Here the CDR3 DNA reads TGTGCCAGCAGCCCCCTTTCGTCAGGGTGGGGTGTAGGGGAGCTGTTTTTT. Protein product: CASSPLSSGWGVGELFF.

The rearrangement uses TRBV27 and TRBJ2-4; TRBD2 agrees at 10 bases. CDR1 is MNHEY, CDR2 SMNVEV, per germline (reference sequence). The CDR3 contains 14 residues. J lost 7 bases, V lost 5 bases, and 5 bases had no gene match. DNA for the CDR3: TGTGCCAGCAGTCTAGCGGGAGATGGGAACATTCAGTACTTC. Translating gives CASSLAGDGNIQYF.

This rearrangement joins TRBV5-1 to TRBJ2-3; D ambiguous. The V gene's germline CDR1 is SGHRS and CDR2 YFSETQ. Trimming cost V 0 bases and J 4 bases, with 6 bases left between them. The CDR3 sequence is 13 residues long. CDR3 loop: CASSLGRSDTQYF. The CDR3 bases are TGCGCCAGCAGCTTGGGCCGGTCAGATACGCAGTATTTT. Based on the CDR3 plus reference TRBV5-1 and TRBJ2-3, the full variable domain is KAGVTQTPRYLIKTRGQQVTLSCSPISGHRSVSWYQQTPGQGLQFLFEYFSETQRNKGNFPGRFSGRQFSNSRSEMNVSTLELGDSALYLCASSLGRSDTQYFGPGTRLTVL.

The rearrangement uses TRBV5-1 and TRBJ2-2; 8 bases map to TRBD1. The V and J ends lost 0 bases and 7 bases, in that order; junction bases with no gene match: 8. The CDR3 length is 16 residues. CDR1 is SGHRS, CDR2 YFSETQ, per germline. The CDR3 DNA reads as TGCGCCAGCAGCTTGGAAGGCAGGGGGCGCGGCGGGGAGCTGTTTTTT. Translated: CASSLEGRGRGGELFF.

The chain combines TRBV5-4 with TRBJ2-1; perhaps TRBD2 as D (7 bases). Trimming left V 1 base short and J 12 bases short, with 14 bases between. The germline gives CDR1 SGHNT, CDR2 YYREEE (reference sequence). CDR3 size: 13 residues. The CDR3 sequence is CASSLWGGQGQFF. In DNA form, the CDR3 reads TGTGCCAGCAGCTTGTGGGGGGGGCAGGGGCAGTTCTTC.

The rearrangement joins TRBV7-8 to TRBJ2-1; 7 bases are shared with TRBD1. The V gene end was trimmed by 2 bases and the J gene end by 8 bases; junction bases not matched to a gene: 15. The CDR3 has 17 residues. Per germline, CDR1 SGHVS and CDR2 FQNEAQ. CDR3 coding DNA: TGTGCCAGCAGCTTAATGGTCAGGTACAGGGGTGACGATGAGCAGTTCTTC. It is translated as CASSLMVRYRGDDEQFF. Based on the CDR3 plus reference TRBV7-8 and TRBJ2-1, the full variable domain is GAGVSQSPRYKVAKRGQDVALRCDPISGHVSLFWYQQALGQGPEFLTYFQNEAQLDKSGLPSDRFFAERPEGSVSTLKIQRTQQEDSAVYLCASSLMVRYRGDDEQFFGPGTRLTVL.

This chain joins TRBV5-4 and TRBJ1-2; 9 bases line up with TRBD1. Per the germline V gene, CDR1 is SGHNT and CDR2 is YYREEE (reference sequence). The junction had 10 bases not matched to a gene; V was cut back by 4 bases and J by 3 bases. The CDR3 covers 16 residues. CDR3 amino acids: CASSNVWTGEDYGYTF. For the CDR3, the DNA is TGTGCCAGCAGCAACGTATGGACAGGGGAGGACTATGGCTACACCTTC.

The chain combines TRBV7-2 with TRBJ1-1; 7 bases are a match to TRBD1. This CDR3 comprises 14 residues. CDR1 and CDR2 (germline): SGHTA, FQGNSA. V was clipped by 5 bases and J by 8 bases; unmatched bases: 11. CDR3 protein: CASSRQGLGPEAFF. CDR3 coding DNA: TGTGCCAGCAGCAGACAGGGTTTGGGGCCGGAAGCTTTCTTT.

The CDR3, as DNA: TGCGCCAGCAGCTTGTTCGGGACAGGGCGGGGCGGCACTGAAGCTTTCTTT. It is translated as CASSLFGTGRGGTEAFF. The chain uses TRBV5-1 and TRBJ1-1, with 9 bases that match TRBD1. V lost 1 base, J lost 4 bases, and 11 bases stayed unmatched. Germline V gives CDR1 SGHRS, CDR2 YFSETQ. CDR3 length equals 17 residues.

This clone was observed a handful of times. The chain uses TRBV18 and TRBJ1-6, with TRBD1 matching 7 bases. The CDR3 is 15 residues long. Germline assignment: CDR1 KGHSH and CDR2 LQKENI. The J segment lost 6 bases and the V segment lost 1 base, leaving 3 bases of the junction unmatched. The CDR3 region is CASSPQGAGNSPLHF. The CDR3 nucleotides are TGTGCCAGCTCACCACAGGGGGCGGGTAATTCACCCCTCCACTTT.

The chain is built from TRBV19 and TRBJ1-6; D uncertain. CDR3 size: 15 residues. Germline V gives CDR1 LNHDA, CDR2 SQIVND (reference sequence). V gave up 4 bases and J gave up 7 bases, with 14 bases separating them. The DNA of the CDR3 is TGTGCCAGTAGTACCGCCCGGGAACAGAATTCACCCCTCCACTTT. Translation gives CASSTAREQNSPLHF.

This chain uses TRBV7-2 with TRBJ2-1; 8 bases match TRBD1. This CDR3 has 14 residues. The V segment lost 5 bases and the J segment 5 bases; nucleotides outside the gene matches: 5. Germline CDR1 and CDR2: SGHTA and FQGNSA. As DNA, the CDR3 is TGTGCCAGCAGCATCCGGACAGGGAACAATGAGCAGTTCTTC. This gives the protein CASSIRTGNNEQFF. The variable domain in full, completed from reference TRBV7-2 and TRBJ2-1, reads GAGVSQSPSNKVTEKGKDVELRCDPISGHTALYWYRQSLGQGLEFLIYFQGNSAPDKSGLPSDRFSAERTGGSVSTLTIQRTQQEDSAVYLCASSIRTGNNEQFFGPGTRLTVL.